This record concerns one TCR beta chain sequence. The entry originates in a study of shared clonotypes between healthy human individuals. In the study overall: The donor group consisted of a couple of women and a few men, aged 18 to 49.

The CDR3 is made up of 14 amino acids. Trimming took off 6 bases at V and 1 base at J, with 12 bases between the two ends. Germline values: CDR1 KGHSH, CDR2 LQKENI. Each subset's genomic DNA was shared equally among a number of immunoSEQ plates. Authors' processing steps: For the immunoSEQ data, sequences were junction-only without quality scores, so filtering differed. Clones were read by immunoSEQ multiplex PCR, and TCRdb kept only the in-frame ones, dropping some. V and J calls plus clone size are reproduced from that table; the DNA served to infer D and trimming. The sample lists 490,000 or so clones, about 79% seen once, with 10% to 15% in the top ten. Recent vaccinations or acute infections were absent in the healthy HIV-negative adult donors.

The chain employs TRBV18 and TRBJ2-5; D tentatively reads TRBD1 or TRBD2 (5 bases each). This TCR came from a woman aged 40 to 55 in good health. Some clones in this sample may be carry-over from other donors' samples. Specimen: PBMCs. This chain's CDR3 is CASSLSGTQETQYF. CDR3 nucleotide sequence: TGTGCCAGCTCCCTCTCAGGGACCCAAGAGACCCAGTACTTC.